The source of this T cell receptor beta chain is a study of identical twins. General study results and limits: For cord blood, abundant beta clonotypes had fewer insertions, unlike memory repertoires, which showed none.

Notes on this clonotype: Antigen unknown.

Trimming at V came to 3 bases and at J to 2 bases, leaving 6 bases not matched to a gene. The CDR3 is made up of 15 amino acids. TCRdb reanalysed the 5' RACE reads using MiXCR and keeps one entry per CDR3 protein. The sample contains roughly 540,000 distinct CDR3 sequences, 22% of which appear only once. The sample was also linked to a second study, of T cells expressing NK-cell markers. This second report adds: It remained uncertain whether the expanded NKG2C+ T cell clones were specific for HCMV antigens.

The chain recombines TRBV12-3 or TRBV12-4 with TRBJ2-7, with TRBD1 matching 8 bases. The sequence was obtained from a woman younger than 35 in good health. The material sequenced was CD4+ T cells sorted from blood. The CDR3 sequence is CASSLFRDRPYEQYF. CDR3 in DNA: TGTGCCAGCAGTTTGTTTAGGGACAGGCCCTACGAGCAGTACTTC.